The TCR beta chain under discussion was sequenced for a study of blood T cells in healthy people across ages. Study-wide results and limits: Without sorted subsets, naive and antigen-experienced compartments could not be conclusively compared.

Worth noting for this clonotype: The target antigen is unknown.

The CDR3 loop spans 17 amino acids. Germline-derived CDR1 and CDR2 are MNHNS and SASEGT. A second PCR of about 6 to 11 cycles used a sample-barcoded 5' primer and a J-beta primer mix. TCRdb independently ran MiXCR on the 5' RACE reads; one entry per CDR3 protein. The data show about 640,000 distinct CDR3 sequences, approximately 50% seen once. This TCR was recovered from a man in his fifties or sixties in good health. Sequenced material: blood. The gene calls are TRBV6-1 and TRBJ2-5; TRBD2 aligns across 16 bases. The assigned J gene may be wrong: the sequence end matches TRBJ2-7 better. Written as DNA, the CDR3 is TGTGCCAGCAGTCGAGGGACTAGCGGGGGGGCCTTGGACGAGCAGTACTTC. The encoded protein is CASSRGTSGGALDEQYF.